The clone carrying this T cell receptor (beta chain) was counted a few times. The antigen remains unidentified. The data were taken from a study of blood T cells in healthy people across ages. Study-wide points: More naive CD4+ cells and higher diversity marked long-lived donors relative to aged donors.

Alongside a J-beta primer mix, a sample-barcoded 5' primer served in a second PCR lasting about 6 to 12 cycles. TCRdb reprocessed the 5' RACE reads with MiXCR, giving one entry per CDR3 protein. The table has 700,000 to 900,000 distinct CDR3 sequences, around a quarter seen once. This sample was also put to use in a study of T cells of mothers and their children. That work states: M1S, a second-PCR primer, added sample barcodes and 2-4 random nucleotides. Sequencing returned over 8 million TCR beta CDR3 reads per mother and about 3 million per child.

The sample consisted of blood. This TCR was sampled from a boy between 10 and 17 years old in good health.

CDR3 amino acids: CASSLTGTGASKTQYF. In DNA form, the CDR3 reads TGTGCCAGCAGTCTGACCGGGACAGGGGCTTCAAAGACCCAGTACTTC. The chain couples TRBV25-1 to TRBJ2-5, with 10 positions matching TRBD1. Germline V gene data show CDR1 as MGHDK and CDR2 as SYGVNS. The CDR3 is made up of 16 amino acids. Unmatched junction bases numbered 12, after V lost 5 bases and J lost 6 bases.